A selection of T cell receptor beta chains follows, all from one sample in a study of blood T cell repertoires in COVID-19. Data came from immunoSEQ multiplex PCR; TCRdb stores just in-frame clones and leaves some out. The table includes about 280,000 clones, almost 85% detected once. The sequencing sample was made of peripheral blood. The receptors originated from a man aged 50 to 59 with active or convalescent COVID-19. Each CDR3 is given with its conserved first and last residue. The order of the fields is V gene, CDR3 length, clone size, D gene, J gene, CDR3 protein, CDR3 DNA. A D gene is named only where the DNA matches it firmly. Clone size is shown for a subset of rows, as once, few, many or a class of expanded clone.

>TRBV20-1|15|-|-|TRBJ1-5
CSASREQGGNQPQHF
TGCAGTGCTAGTCGGGAACAGGGCGGCAATCAGCCCCAGCATTTT
>TRBV28|15|-|TRBD1|TRBJ1-1
CASSLGGQSGTEAFF
TGTGCCAGCAGTTTAGGGGGACAGTCCGGGACTGAAGCTTTCTTT
>TRBV18|18|-|TRBD2|TRBJ2-5
CASSTSPGLAHEQETQYF
TGTGCCAGCTCAACCTCCCCTGGACTAGCTCATGAGCAAGAGACCCAGTACTTC
>TRBV18|15|-|-|TRBJ2-2
CASSQVSTGTGELFF
TGTGCCAGCTCACAGGTCTCAACGGGGACCGGGGAGCTGTTTTTT
>TRBV19|16|-|-|TRBJ2-6
CASSSRGRSGANVLTF
TGTGCCAGTAGTAGCAGGGGTCGTTCTGGGGCCAACGTCCTGACTTTC
>TRBV7-9|15|-|-|TRBJ1-3
CASSLVSRAGNTIYF
TGTGCCAGCAGCTTAGTCTCCAGGGCTGGAAACACCATATATTTT
>TRBV28|17|-|TRBD2|TRBJ2-1
CASSSSSGRAALYEQFF
TGTGCCAGCAGTTCCTCTAGCGGGAGGGCCGCTTTATATGAGCAGTTCTTC
>TRBV6-1|13|-|-|TRBJ1-6
CASSPLNNSPLHF
TGTGCCAGCAGTCCCCTAAATAATTCACCCCTCCACTTT
>TRBV2|13|-|-|TRBJ2-2
CASNPRSEGELFF
TGTGCCAGCAACCCTAGGAGTGAAGGGGAGCTGTTTTTT
>TRBV7-8|13|-|-|TRBJ2-3
CASSSYGTDTQYF
TGTGCCAGCAGCTCCTATGGCACAGATACGCAGTATTTT
>TRBV5-6|16|once|TRBD1|TRBJ1-5
CASSLAGGDGNQPQHF
TGTGCCAGCAGCTTGGCAGGGGGCGACGGCAATCAGCCCCAGCATTTT
>TRBV28|14|-|TRBD1|TRBJ1-4
CASSWGQANEKLFF
TGTGCCAGCAGTTGGGGACAGGCGAATGAAAAACTGTTTTTT
>TRBV4-2|13|-|-|TRBJ1-1
CASSQARGTEAFF
TGTGCCAGCAGCCAAGCCCGGGGCACTGAAGCTTTCTTT
>TRBV11-2|16|-|TRBD2|TRBJ2-1
CASSTRTSGGYNEQFF
TGTGCCAGCAGCACCCGGACTAGCGGGGGCTACAATGAGCAGTTCTTC
>TRBV30|15|-|-|TRBJ1-5
CAWSGGGNSNQPQHF
TGTGCCTGGAGTGGTGGGGGGAATAGCAATCAGCCCCAGCATTTT
>TRBV29-1|13|few|-|TRBJ1-1
CSAPGPSGTEAFF
TGCAGCGCCCCCGGACCCTCGGGAACTGAAGCTTTCTTT
>TRBV19|16|-|-|TRBJ2-1
CASSIDRARTYNEQFF
TGTGCCAGTAGTATAGACAGGGCCAGGACCTACAATGAGCAGTTCTTC
>TRBV6-5|15|-|-|TRBJ2-2
CASSYSVGVTGELFF
TGTGCCAGCAGTTACTCGGTCGGGGTCACCGGGGAGCTGTTTTTT
>TRBV10-2|12|-|-|TRBJ1-2
CASSPSNYGYTF
TGCGCCAGCAGTCCATCTAACTATGGCTACACCTTC
>TRBV10-1|15|-|-|TRBJ1-2
CASSEKQAQNYGYTF
TGCGCCAGCAGTGAGAAGCAGGCGCAAAATTATGGCTACACCTTC
>TRBV29-1|15|-|TRBD2|TRBJ2-3
CSVGGLAGPTDTQYF
TGCAGCGTTGGGGGACTAGCGGGACCCACAGATACGCAGTATTTT
>TRBV19|13|-|TRBD1|TRBJ1-3
CASSRGQGNTIYF
TGTGCCAGTAGTCGGGGACAGGGAAACACCATATATTTT
>TRBV30|16|-|-|TRBJ1-1
CAWSVRGGPPNTEAFF
TGTGCCTGGAGTGTACGAGGGGGTCCCCCGAACACTGAAGCTTTCTTT
>TRBV5-1|16|-|TRBD1|TRBJ2-7
CASSLGPGQATYEQYF
TGCGCCAGCAGTCTGGGTCCGGGACAGGCGACCTACGAGCAGTACTTC
>TRBV29-1|12|-|-|TRBJ2-7
CSASFQGYEQYF
TGCAGCGCTAGCTTCCAGGGTTACGAGCAGTACTTC
>TRBV7-2|17|-|TRBD2|TRBJ2-7
CASSMGTSGRSSYEQYF
TGTGCCAGCAGCATGGGGACTAGCGGGCGAAGTTCCTACGAGCAGTACTTC
>TRBV27|16|-|TRBD2|TRBJ2-3
CASARAGGGSTDTQYF
TGTGCCAGCGCAAGGGCGGGGGGCGGAAGCACAGATACGCAGTATTTT
>TRBV9|18|-|-|TRBJ2-3
CASSPPLGRGRSTDTQYF
TGTGCCAGCAGCCCCCCCCTCGGCAGGGGTAGGAGCACAGATACGCAGTATTTT
>TRBV2|15|-|-|TRBJ2-3
CASLQAQEGGDTQYF
TGTGCCAGCTTACAGGCCCAGGAGGGAGGAGATACGCAGTATTTT